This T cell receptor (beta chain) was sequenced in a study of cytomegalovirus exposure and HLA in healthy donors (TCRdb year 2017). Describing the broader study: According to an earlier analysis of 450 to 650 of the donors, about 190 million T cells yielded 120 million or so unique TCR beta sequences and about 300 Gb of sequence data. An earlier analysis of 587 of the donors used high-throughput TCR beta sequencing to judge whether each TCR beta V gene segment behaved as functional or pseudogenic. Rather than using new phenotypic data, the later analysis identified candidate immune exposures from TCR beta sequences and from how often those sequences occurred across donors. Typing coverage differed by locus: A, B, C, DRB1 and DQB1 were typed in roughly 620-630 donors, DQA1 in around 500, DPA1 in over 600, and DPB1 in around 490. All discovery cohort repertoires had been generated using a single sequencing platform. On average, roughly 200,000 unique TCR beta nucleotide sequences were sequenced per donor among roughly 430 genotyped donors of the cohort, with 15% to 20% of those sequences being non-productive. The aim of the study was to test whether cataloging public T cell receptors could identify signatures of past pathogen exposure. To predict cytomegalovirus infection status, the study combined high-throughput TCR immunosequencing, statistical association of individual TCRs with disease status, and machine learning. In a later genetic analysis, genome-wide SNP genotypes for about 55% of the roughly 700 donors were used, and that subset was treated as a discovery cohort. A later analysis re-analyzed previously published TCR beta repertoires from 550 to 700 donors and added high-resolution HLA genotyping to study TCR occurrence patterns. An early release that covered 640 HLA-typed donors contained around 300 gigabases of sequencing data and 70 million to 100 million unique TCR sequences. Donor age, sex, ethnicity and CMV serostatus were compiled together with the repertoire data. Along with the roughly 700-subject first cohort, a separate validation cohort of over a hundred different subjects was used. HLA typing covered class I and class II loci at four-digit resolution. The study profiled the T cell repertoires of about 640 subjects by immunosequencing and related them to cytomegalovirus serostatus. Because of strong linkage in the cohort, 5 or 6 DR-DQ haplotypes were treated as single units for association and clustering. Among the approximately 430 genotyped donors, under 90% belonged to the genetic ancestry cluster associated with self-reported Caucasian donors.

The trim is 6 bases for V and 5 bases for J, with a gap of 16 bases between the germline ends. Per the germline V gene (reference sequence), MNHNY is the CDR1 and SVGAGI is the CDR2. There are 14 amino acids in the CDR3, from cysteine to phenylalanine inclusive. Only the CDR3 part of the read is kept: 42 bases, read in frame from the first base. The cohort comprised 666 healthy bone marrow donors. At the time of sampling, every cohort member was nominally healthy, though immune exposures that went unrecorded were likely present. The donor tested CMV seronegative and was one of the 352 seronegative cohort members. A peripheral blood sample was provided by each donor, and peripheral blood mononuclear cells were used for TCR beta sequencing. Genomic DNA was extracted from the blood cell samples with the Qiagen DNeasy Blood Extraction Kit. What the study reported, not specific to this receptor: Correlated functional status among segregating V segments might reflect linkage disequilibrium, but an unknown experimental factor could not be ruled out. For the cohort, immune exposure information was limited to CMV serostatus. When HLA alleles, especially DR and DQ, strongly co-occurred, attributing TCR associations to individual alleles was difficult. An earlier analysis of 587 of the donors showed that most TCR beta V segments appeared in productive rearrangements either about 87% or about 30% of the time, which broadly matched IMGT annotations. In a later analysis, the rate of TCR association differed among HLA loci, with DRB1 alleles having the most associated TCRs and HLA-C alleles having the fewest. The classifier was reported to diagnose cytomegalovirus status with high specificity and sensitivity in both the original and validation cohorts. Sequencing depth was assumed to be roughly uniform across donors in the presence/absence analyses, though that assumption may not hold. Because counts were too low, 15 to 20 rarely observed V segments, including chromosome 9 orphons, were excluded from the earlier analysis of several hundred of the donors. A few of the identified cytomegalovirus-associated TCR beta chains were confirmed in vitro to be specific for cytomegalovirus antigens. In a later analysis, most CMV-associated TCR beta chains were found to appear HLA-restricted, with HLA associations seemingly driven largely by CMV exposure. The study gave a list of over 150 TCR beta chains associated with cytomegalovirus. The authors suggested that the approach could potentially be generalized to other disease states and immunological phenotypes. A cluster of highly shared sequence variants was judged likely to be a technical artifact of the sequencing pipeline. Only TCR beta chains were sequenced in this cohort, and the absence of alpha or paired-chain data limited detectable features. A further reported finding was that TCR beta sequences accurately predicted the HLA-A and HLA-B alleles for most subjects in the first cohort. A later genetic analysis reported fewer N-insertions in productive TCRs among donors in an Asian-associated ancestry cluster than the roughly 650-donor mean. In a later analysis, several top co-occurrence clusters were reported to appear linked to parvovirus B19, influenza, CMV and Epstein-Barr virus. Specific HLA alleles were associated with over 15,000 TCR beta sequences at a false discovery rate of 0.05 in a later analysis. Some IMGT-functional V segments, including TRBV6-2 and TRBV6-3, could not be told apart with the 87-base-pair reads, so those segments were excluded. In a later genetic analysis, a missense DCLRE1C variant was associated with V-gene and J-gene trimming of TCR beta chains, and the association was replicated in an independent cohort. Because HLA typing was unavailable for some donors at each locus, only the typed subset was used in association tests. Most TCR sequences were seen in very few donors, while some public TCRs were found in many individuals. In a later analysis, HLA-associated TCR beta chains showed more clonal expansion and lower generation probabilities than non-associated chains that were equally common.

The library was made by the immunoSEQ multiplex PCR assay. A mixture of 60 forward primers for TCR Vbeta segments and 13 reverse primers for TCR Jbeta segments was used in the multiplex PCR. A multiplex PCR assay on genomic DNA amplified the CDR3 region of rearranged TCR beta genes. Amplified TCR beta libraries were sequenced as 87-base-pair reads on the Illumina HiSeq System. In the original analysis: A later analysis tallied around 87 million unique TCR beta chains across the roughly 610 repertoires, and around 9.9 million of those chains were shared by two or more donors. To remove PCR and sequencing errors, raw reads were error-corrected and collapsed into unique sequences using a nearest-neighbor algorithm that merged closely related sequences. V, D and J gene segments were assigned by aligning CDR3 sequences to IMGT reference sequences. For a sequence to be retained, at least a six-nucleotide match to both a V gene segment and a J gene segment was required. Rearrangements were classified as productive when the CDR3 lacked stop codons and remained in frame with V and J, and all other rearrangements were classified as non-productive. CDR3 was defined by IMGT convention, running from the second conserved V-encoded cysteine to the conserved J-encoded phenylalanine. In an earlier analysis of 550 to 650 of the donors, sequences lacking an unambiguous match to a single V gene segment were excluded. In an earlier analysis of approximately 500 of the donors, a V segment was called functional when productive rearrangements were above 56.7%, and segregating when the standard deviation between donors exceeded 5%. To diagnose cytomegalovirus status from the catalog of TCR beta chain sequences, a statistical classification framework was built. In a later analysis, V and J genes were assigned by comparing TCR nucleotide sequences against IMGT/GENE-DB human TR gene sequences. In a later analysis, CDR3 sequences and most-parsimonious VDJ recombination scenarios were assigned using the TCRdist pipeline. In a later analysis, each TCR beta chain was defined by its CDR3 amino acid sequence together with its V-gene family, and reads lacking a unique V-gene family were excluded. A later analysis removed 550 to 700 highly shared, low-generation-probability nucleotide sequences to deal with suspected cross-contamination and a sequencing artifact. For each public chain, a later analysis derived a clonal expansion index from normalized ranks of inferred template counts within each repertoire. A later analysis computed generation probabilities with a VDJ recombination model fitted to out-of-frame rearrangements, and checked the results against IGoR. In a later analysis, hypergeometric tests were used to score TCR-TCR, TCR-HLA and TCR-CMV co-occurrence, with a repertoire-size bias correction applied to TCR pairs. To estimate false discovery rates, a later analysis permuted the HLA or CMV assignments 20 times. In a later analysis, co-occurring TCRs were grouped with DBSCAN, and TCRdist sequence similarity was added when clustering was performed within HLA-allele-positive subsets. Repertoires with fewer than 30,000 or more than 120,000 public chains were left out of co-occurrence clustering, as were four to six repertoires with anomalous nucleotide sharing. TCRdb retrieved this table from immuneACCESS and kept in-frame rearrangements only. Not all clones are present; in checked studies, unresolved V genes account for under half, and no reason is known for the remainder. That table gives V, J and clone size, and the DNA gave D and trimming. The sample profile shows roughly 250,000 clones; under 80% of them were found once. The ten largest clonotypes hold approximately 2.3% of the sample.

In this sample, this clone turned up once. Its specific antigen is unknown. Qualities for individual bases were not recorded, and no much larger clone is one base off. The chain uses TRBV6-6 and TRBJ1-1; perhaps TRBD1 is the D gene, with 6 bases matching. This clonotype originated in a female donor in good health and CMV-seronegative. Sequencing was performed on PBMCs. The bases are TGTGCCAGCAGCACACAGGGACCTAGAACTGAAGCTTTCTTT. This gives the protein CASSTQGPRTEAFF.